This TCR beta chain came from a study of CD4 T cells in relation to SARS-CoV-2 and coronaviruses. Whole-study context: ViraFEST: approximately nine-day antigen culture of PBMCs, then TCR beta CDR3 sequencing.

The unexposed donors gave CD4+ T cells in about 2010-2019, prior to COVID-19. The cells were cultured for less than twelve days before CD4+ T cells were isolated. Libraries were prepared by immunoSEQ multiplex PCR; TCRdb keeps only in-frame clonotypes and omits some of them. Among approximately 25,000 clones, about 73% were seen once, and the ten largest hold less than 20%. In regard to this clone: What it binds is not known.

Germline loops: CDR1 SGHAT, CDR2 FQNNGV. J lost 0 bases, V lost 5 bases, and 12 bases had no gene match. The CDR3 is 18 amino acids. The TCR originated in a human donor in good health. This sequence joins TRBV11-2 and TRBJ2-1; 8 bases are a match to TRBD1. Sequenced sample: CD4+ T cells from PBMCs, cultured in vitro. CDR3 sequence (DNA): TGTGCCAGCAGCCCACAAGGACAGGGCAAGATCTCCTACAATGAGCAGTTCTTC. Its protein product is CASSPQGQGKISYNEQFF.